A selection of T cell receptor beta chains follows, all from one sample in a study of radiotherapy plus CTLA-4 blockade in lung cancer. The protocol was immunoSEQ multiplex PCR, while the TCRdb copy is restricted to in-frame clones and leaves out a portion. The table has roughly 62,000 clones, around 77% seen once. Material: peripheral blood, obtained from a patient treated with radiotherapy plus ipilimumab. The receptors derive from a human donor with non-small cell lung cancer who had a complete response to radiotherapy plus ipilimumab. The CDR3 runs from the conserved cysteine through the conserved F or W. A D gene is named only where the DNA matches it firmly.

j_call v_call d_call cdr3_aa
TRBJ2-7 TRBV29-1 TRBD2 CSVEAGGSYEQYF
TRBJ1-2 TRBV19 TRBD1 CASSIWRQGRREGYTF
TRBJ2-5 TRBV9 - CASSSQRQSGYQETQYF
TRBJ2-3 TRBV30 TRBD1 CAWSMGQYFTDTQYF
TRBJ2-6 TRBV2 - CASSGGEGPGANVLTF
TRBJ2-4 TRBV7-8 TRBD2 CASSIGTTLRGLAKNIQYF
TRBJ2-7 TRBV5-6 - CASSLAQDYEQYF
TRBJ1-2 TRBV10-3 - CAISGQNYGYTF
TRBJ2-1 TRBV28 TRBD1 CASSLQGVIRYEQFF
TRBJ1-1 TRBV7-6 TRBD1 CASSLGGTGDQAFF
TRBJ2-7 TRBV5-4 TRBD1 CASSSQGLEQYF
TRBJ2-7 TRBV7-3 - CASSLGGVGSYEQYF
TRBJ1-6 TRBV4-1 - CASSQEAFYNSPLHF
TRBJ2-2 TRBV9 TRBD1 CASSATRGTENTGELFF
TRBJ2-5 TRBV18 TRBD2 CASSPGLAGVETQYF